Listed below are T cell receptor beta chains from one sample, sequenced in a study of PD-L1 blockade in urothelial cancer. Some clones are missing from TCRdb's copy, which holds only in-frame ones; the method was immunoSEQ multiplex PCR. The profile shows approximately 38,000 clones, 85% to 90% of them singletons. The sample was PBMCs, taken around atezolizumab (anti-PD-L1) treatment. These receptors all come from a man aged 55 to 70 with urothelial cancer. The CDR3 runs from the conserved cysteine through the conserved F or W. The D gene is left open where the match is weak. Clone size is not always given. Where it is, it says once, few, many or a class for expanded clones.

>TRBD2|TRBJ2-2|-|TRBV9
CASSRAGVANTGELFF
TGTGCCAGCAGCCGAGCGGGGGTAGCGAACACCGGGGAGCTGTTTTTT
>-|TRBJ2-1|-|TRBV5-1
CASSGGLPPYEQFF
TGCGCCAGCAGCGGTGGACTGCCACCATATGAGCAGTTCTTC
>TRBD1|TRBJ1-1|-|TRBV28
CAYSGTGQRNTEAFF
TGTGCCTATAGCGGGACAGGGCAGAGGAACACTGAAGCTTTCTTT
>-|TRBJ2-7|-|TRBV6-4
CASSAPGGEQYF
TGTGCCAGCAGCGCGCCGGGTGGCGAGCAGTACTTC
>TRBD1|TRBJ2-3|-|TRBV5-4
CASSLGGTGVGDTQYF
TGTGCCAGCAGCTTGGGGGGGACAGGGGTGGGAGATACGCAGTATTTT
>-|TRBJ2-2|-|TRBV6-1
CASSKLTGLTGELFF
TGTGCCAGCTCTAAATTGACAGGTCTCACCGGGGAGCTGTTTTTT
>-|TRBJ2-2|-|TRBV7-6
CASSLGTSSGELFF
TGTGCCAGCAGCTTAGGTACGAGCTCCGGGGAGCTGTTTTTT
>-|TRBJ2-2|-|TRBV6-6
CASSYSSTDTGELFF
TGTGCCAGCAGTTACTCGAGTACGGACACCGGGGAGCTGTTTTTT
>-|TRBJ2-7|-|TRBV5-5
CASSTQGPFTYEQYF
TGTGCCAGCAGCACCCAGGGCCCCTTTACCTACGAGCAGTACTTC
>-|TRBJ1-1|-|TRBV5-1
CASSLRSINTEAFF
TGCGCCAGCAGCTTGCGGTCTATAAACACTGAAGCTTTCTTT
>-|TRBJ2-7|once|TRBV18
CASSPLRVGLFSYEQYF
TGTGCCAGCTCACCCCTCAGAGTGGGCTTATTCTCCTACGAGCAGTACTTC
>-|TRBJ2-1|-|TRBV7-3
CASSLTRDTHNEQFF
TGTGCCAGCAGCTTGACTCGGGACACCCACAATGAGCAGTTCTTC
>-|TRBJ2-2|-|TRBV6-1
CASSVPEITGELFF
TGTGCCAGCAGTGTCCCGGAGATCACCGGGGAGCTGTTTTTT
>-|TRBJ2-3|-|TRBV9
CASQAGADTQYF
TGTGCCAGCCAAGCAGGGGCAGATACGCAGTATTTT
>-|TRBJ1-2|-|TRBV28
CASRLGGAGYGYTF
TGTGCCAGCCGATTAGGCGGAGCCGGGTATGGCTACACCTTC
>-|TRBJ2-1|-|TRBV28
CASSLSGWDRNEQFF
TGTGCCAGCAGTCTGAGCGGGTGGGATAGGAATGAGCAGTTCTTC
>-|TRBJ1-5|-|TRBV7-2
CASSSSVGGNQPQHF
TGTGCCAGCAGCTCGTCGGTAGGGGGCAATCAGCCCCAGCATTTT
>-|TRBJ2-5|-|TRBV5-1
CASSTRGAQEETQYF
TGCGCCAGCAGCACCCGGGGAGCCCAGGAAGAGACCCAGTACTTC
>TRBD1|TRBJ1-5|-|TRBV18
CASSPDRGNQPQHF
TGTGCCAGCTCACCGGACAGGGGAAATCAGCCCCAGCATTTT
>-|TRBJ1-3|few|TRBV7-2
CASSPRETGSGNTIYF
TGTGCCAGCAGCCCCCGAGAAACTGGCTCTGGAAACACCATATATTTT